This T cell receptor beta chain was identified during a study of cytomegalovirus exposure and HLA in healthy donors. V was cut by 0 bases and J by 1 base, with 10 bases left in between. Germline CDR1 SGDLS, CDR2 YYNGEE. CDR3 size: 15 residues. At the time of sampling, donors were nominally healthy, though unrecorded immune exposures were likely. Vbeta (60) and Jbeta (13) primers were used in the PCR. Clones were sequenced by immunoSEQ multiplex PCR, and TCRdb holds only the in-frame ones, with some missing. The sample records about 150,000 clones, 8.5% to 10% being singletons. This sequence joins TRBV9 and TRBJ1-1, with D possibly TRBD1 on 6 matching bases. The TCR originated in a man in his forties or fifties in good health and CMV-seronegative. Sequences were obtained from PBMCs. In DNA, the CDR3 is TGTGCCAGCAGCGTAGGAGTGACAGGGAACACTGAAGCTTTCTTT. Protein product: CASSVGVTGNTEAFF.